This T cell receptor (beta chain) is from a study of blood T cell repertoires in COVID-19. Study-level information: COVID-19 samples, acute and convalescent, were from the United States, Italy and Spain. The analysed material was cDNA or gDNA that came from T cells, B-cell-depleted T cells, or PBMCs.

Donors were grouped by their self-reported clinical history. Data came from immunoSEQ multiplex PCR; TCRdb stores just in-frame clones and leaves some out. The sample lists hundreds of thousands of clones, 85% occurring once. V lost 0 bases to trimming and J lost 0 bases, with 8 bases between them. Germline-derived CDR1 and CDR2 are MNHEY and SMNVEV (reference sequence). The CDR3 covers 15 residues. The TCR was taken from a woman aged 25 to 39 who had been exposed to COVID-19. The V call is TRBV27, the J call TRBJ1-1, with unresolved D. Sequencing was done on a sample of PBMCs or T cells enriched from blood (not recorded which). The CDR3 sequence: CASSLSSNLNTEAFF. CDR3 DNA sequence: TGTGCCAGCAGTTTATCGTCTAATCTGAACACTGAAGCTTTCTTT.